Given below is one TCR beta chain in context. This record belongs to a study of blood T cell repertoires in COVID-19. Study at large: The study drew acute and convalescent COVID-19 samples from the United States, Italy and Spain. Sources were T cells, B-cell-depleted T cells, or PBMCs; the material itself was cDNA or gDNA.

Per the original methods: For nucleated cells, counts were estimated from reference gene primer amplification. Method: immunoSEQ multiplex PCR; TCRdb's copy keeps in-frame clones and lacks some. The DNA gave D and trimming, while V, J and clone size come from that table. The table records 150,000 to 250,000 clones, about 80% of them present only once. Trimming took off 5 bases at V and 7 bases at J, with 15 bases between the two ends. The CDR3 sequence is 14 residues long. Germline V lookup: CDR1 SGHTA, CDR2 FQGNSA. This TCR came from a human donor with acute or convalescent COVID-19. The donor label of this sample is uncertain. Sequencing was done on a sample of peripheral blood. The rearrangement uses TRBV7-2 and TRBJ2-1; possibly TRBD1 for D (6 bases). For the CDR3, the DNA is TGTGCCAGCAGCAGCTGGGGGCAATGGAATGAGCAGTTCTTC. It specifies CASSSWGQWNEQFF. Together with reference TRBV7-2 and TRBJ2-1, the CDR3 gives the full variable domain: GAGVSQSPSNKVTEKGKDVELRCDPISGHTALYWYRQSLGQGLEFLIYFQGNSAPDKSGLPSDRFSAERTGGSVSTLTIQRTQQEDSAVYLCASSSWGQWNEQFFGPGTRLTVL.